This TCR beta chain was sequenced for a study of long-term antiretroviral therapy in people with HIV. Study observations and caveats: Controls exceeded HIV repertoires in CDR3 length range. Diversity increased after ART yet remained lower than in transplant donor controls.

A v3.0 immunoSEQ assay was performed at survey level. About 35,000-55,000 T-cell genomes per sample were the sequencing target. The method was immunoSEQ multiplex PCR; TCRdb's version includes in-frame clones alone and lacks a portion of them. Here the sample spans around 30,000 clones, roughly 95% being singletons. In the case of this clone: What it binds is not known.

Among participants with HIV, every one received treatment in the United States. Germline-derived CDR1 and CDR2 are MGHRA and YSYEKL. The J segment lost 3 bases and the V segment lost 5 bases, leaving 14 bases of the junction unmatched. The CDR3 has 17 residues. The sample was unsorted PBMCs, taken 6.5 to 6.9 years after starting antiretroviral therapy. The V gene is TRBV4-1, the J gene TRBJ2-7, with 9 bases fitting TRBD1. The receptor was isolated from a man in his thirties or forties with HIV. The DNA for the CDR3 is TGCGCCAGCAGCGAGGTAACAGGGGGCCCACCTCACTACGAGCAGTACTTC. It is translated as CASSEVTGGPPHYEQYF.